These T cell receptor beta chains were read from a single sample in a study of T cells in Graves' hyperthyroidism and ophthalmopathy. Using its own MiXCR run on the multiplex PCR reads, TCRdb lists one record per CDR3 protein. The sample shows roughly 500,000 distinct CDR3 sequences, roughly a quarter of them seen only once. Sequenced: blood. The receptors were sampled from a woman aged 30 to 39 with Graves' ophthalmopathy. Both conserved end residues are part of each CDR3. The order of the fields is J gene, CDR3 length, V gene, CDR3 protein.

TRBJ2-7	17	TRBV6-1	CASSGQGLAGGYYEQYF
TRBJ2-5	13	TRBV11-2	CASSLAGKETQYF
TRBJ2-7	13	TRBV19	CASSKDTAYEQYF
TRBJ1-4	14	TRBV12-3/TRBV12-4	CASSLRTANEKLFF
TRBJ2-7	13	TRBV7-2	CASSKLRDGEQYF
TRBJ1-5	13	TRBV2	CASNELPNQPQHF
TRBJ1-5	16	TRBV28	CASSLSRGGLVQPQHF
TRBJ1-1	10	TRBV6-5	CVSERTEAFF
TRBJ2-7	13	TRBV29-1	CSVVVAGAHEQYF
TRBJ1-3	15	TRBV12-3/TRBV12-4	CASSPADRDGNTIYF
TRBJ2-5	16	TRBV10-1	CASSESGTGGQETQYF
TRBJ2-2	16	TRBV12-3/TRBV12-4	CASSFFRQGGTGELFF
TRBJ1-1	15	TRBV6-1	CASIFARTGRTEAFF
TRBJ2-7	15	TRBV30	CAWSVVAGGPYEQYF
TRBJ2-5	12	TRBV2	CASRTGVETQYF
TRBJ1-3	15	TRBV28	CASRGDRGSGNTIYF
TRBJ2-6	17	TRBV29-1	CSVFYRDRGTGANVLTF
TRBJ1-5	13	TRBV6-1	CASRPGQGQPQHF
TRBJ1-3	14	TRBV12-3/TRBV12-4	CASRVREAGNTIYF
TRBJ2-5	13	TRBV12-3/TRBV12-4	CASSLWQEETQYF
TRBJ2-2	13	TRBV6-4	CASSAREAGELFF
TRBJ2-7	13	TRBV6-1	CASRETDYYEQYF
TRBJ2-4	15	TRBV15	CATMIGLLAKNIQHF
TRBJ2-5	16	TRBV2	CASSDLGLAGVETQYF
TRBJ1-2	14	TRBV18	CASSPPGVNYGYTF
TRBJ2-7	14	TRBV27	CASSALDRVYEQYF
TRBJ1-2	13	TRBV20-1	CSARALGYYGYTF
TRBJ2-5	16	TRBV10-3	CAISEMKGAAQETQYF
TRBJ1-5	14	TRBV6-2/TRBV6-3	CASSYVRGREPQHF
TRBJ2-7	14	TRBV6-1	CASSESHSSYEQYF
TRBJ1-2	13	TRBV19	CASSIPEAYGYTF
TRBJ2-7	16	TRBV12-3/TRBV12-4	CASSSGTSGVAYEQYF
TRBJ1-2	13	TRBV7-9	CASSLAPEYGHTF
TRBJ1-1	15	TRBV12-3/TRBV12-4	CASSFHHLMNTEAFF
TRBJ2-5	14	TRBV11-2	CASSPLFLRETQYF
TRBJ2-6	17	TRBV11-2	CASSLRTAISGANVLTF
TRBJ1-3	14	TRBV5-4	CASSLGEVGNTIYF
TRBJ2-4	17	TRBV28	CASSTPFRGEGKNIQYF
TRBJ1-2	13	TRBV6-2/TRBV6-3	CASSLQGTIGYTF
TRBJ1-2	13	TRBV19	CASSELRQVGYTF